This is a list of T cell receptor beta chains from one sample in a study of T cell responses to AZD1222 COVID-19 vaccine. Libraries were prepared by immunoSEQ multiplex PCR; TCRdb keeps only in-frame clonotypes and omits some of them. The data contain more than 95,000 clones, roughly 87% of them singletons. Sequencing was performed on peripheral blood, taken on day 0 of AZD1222 vaccination. The receptors derive from an adult in good health. CDR3s include the opening cysteine and the closing phenylalanine or tryptophan. D genes are given only for firm matches. The size field is filled for only some rows; it gives once, few, many or a size class.

V gene	J gene	D gene	clone size	CDR3 protein	CDR3 DNA
TRBV7-2	TRBJ1-3	TRBD1	.	CASSLAGQYFGNTIYF	TGTGCCAGCAGCTTAGCGGGACAGTATTTTGGAAACACCATATATTTT
TRBV10-3	TRBJ2-7	TRBD2	.	CAIRGTSESSYEQYF	TGTGCCATCAGGGGGACTAGCGAAAGCTCCTACGAGCAGTACTTC
TRBV14	TRBJ2-7	.	.	CASSQVAGEQYF	TGTGCCAGCAGCCAAGTAGCCGGCGAGCAGTACTTC
TRBV19	TRBJ2-2	TRBD1	.	CASNDPWRGQGARTGELFF	TGTGCCAGTAACGATCCATGGAGGGGACAGGGGGCGCGTACCGGGGAGCTGTTTTTT
TRBV6-5	TRBJ2-7	.	.	CASSYSVSGTYEQYF	TGTGCCAGCAGTTACTCGGTGTCCGGGACCTACGAGCAGTACTTC
TRBV7-2	TRBJ1-1	.	once	CASSPPGIRGTEAFF	TGTGCCAGCAGCCCCCCCGGGATAAGGGGCACTGAAGCTTTCTTT
TRBV7-8	TRBJ2-3	.	.	CASSSERARRDTQYF	TGTGCCAGCAGCTCCGAGCGGGCGAGAAGAGATACGCAGTATTTT
TRBV28	TRBJ1-4	.	.	CASSFWGFGWTNEKLFF	TGTGCCAGCAGTTTTTGGGGGTTCGGGTGGACTAATGAAAAACTGTTTTTT
TRBV2	TRBJ2-1	TRBD2	once	CASSKLLAGGRYNEQFF	TGTGCCAGCAGTAAACTTCTAGCGGGGGGGCGATACAATGAGCAGTTCTTC
TRBV12-3/TRBV12-4	TRBJ1-1	.	once	CASSFEGVTEAFF	TGTGCCAGCAGTTTTGAGGGGGTCACTGAAGCTTTCTTT
TRBV9	TRBJ1-4	.	.	CASSVVPQGGSEKLFF	TGTGCCAGCAGCGTAGTACCGCAGGGTGGGAGCGAAAAACTGTTTTTT
TRBV4-1	TRBJ1-2	TRBD1	once	CASSQVPGQGLYYGYTF	TGCGCCAGCAGCCAAGTGCCGGGACAGGGCCTTTACTATGGCTACACCTTC
TRBV7-8	TRBJ1-5	TRBD1	.	CASSLARPRTGHNQPQHF	TGTGCCAGCAGCTTAGCGCGTCCCCGGACAGGCCACAATCAGCCCCAGCATTTT
TRBV25-1	TRBJ2-7	.	.	CASSEMTGPYEQYF	TGTGCCAGCAGTGAAATGACAGGACCCTACGAGCAGTACTTC
TRBV5-1	TRBJ1-2	.	once	CASSRGADGYTF	TGCGCCAGCAGTCGGGGGGCGGATGGCTACACCTTC
TRBV7-2	TRBJ1-1	.	.	CASSLNWDINTEAFF	TGTGCCAGCAGCCTAAACTGGGACATCAACACTGAAGCTTTCTTT
TRBV4-2	TRBJ1-5	.	.	CASSPTQGSNQPQHF	TGTGCCAGCAGCCCGACACAGGGCTCTAATCAGCCCCAGCATTTT
TRBV2	TRBJ1-1	.	.	CASSVGMNTEAFF	TGTGCCAGCAGTGTGGGTATGAACACTGAAGCTTTCTTT
TRBV27	TRBJ2-7	TRBD1	.	CASRLLGTGLAEQYF	TGTGCCAGCCGACTTCTGGGGACAGGGTTGGCCGAGCAGTACTTC
TRBV7-2	TRBJ2-3	.	.	CASRNLGVDTQYF	TGTGCCAGCAGGAACCTAGGGGTAGATACGCAGTATTTT
TRBV27	TRBJ2-1	.	.	CASSGTLGNEQFF	TGTGCCAGCAGCGGGACGTTGGGGAATGAGCAGTTCTTC
TRBV2	TRBJ1-4	TRBD1	.	CASRDRGNEKLFF	TGTGCCAGCAGGGACAGGGGGAACGAAAAACTGTTTTTT
TRBV12-3/TRBV12-4	TRBJ1-6	.	.	CASSLGGSPLHF	TGTGCCAGCAGTTTAGGGGGCTCACCCCTCCACTTT
TRBV6-5	TRBJ1-5	.	.	CASSYRTSQPQHF	TGTGCCAGCAGTTACCGGACTTCTCAGCCCCAGCATTTT
TRBV5-6	TRBJ2-5	TRBD1	.	CASSLSDPFRQGAMETQYF	TGTGCCAGCAGCTTGTCGGATCCGTTTAGGCAGGGGGCTATGGAGACCCAGTACTTC
TRBV20-1	TRBJ1-1	.	.	CSASVTWGTEAFF	TGCAGTGCTAGTGTCACCTGGGGCACTGAAGCTTTCTTT
TRBV7-9	TRBJ1-2	.	once	CASSSTTVRMGGYTF	TGTGCCAGCAGCTCCACAACGGTCCGGATGGGAGGCTACACCTTC
TRBV19	TRBJ1-1	.	.	CASSIGMANEAFF	TGTGCCAGTAGTATTGGAATGGCGAATGAAGCTTTCTTT
TRBV5-6	TRBJ1-2	.	once	CASSLGGWYGYTF	TGTGCCAGCAGCTTGGGGGGTTGGTATGGCTACACCTTC
TRBV6-5	TRBJ2-2	TRBD2	.	CASNRGLETGELFF	TGTGCCAGCAATCGGGGACTAGAAACCGGGGAGCTGTTTTTT
TRBV27	TRBJ2-1	.	.	CASSSLGLGSYNEQFF	TGTGCCAGCAGTTCGCTAGGCCTTGGGTCCTACAATGAGCAGTTCTTC
TRBV3-1/TRBV3-2	TRBJ1-5	.	.	CASSQALSNQPQHF	TGTGCCAGCAGCCAAGCCCTATCGAATCAGCCCCAGCATTTT
TRBV9	TRBJ1-1	.	.	CASSVDLGGKKAFF	TGTGCCAGCAGCGTAGATCTGGGAGGCAAGAAAGCTTTCTTT
TRBV27	TRBJ2-2	.	.	CASSHGTPGELFF	TGTGCCAGCAGTCATGGGACACCCGGGGAGCTGTTTTTT
TRBV2	TRBJ2-1	.	.	CASRFGENNEQFF	TGTGCCAGCAGGTTCGGTGAAAACAATGAGCAGTTCTTC
TRBV16	TRBJ1-1	.	.	CASSRAVALEAFF	TGTGCCAGCAGCCGGGCAGTAGCCCTTGAAGCTTTCTTT
TRBV27	TRBJ2-3	TRBD2	.	CASSPFSGAMGTQYF	TGTGCCAGCTCTCCCTTTAGCGGGGCTATGGGTACGCAGTATTTT
TRBV10-3	TRBJ1-2	.	.	CAISESRGGGFRGYTF	TGTGCCATCAGTGAGTCGAGGGGAGGCGGGTTTCGTGGCTACACCTTC
TRBV12-3/TRBV12-4	TRBJ2-7	.	.	CASSLNGYEQYF	TGTGCCAGCAGTTTAAATGGCTACGAGCAGTACTTC